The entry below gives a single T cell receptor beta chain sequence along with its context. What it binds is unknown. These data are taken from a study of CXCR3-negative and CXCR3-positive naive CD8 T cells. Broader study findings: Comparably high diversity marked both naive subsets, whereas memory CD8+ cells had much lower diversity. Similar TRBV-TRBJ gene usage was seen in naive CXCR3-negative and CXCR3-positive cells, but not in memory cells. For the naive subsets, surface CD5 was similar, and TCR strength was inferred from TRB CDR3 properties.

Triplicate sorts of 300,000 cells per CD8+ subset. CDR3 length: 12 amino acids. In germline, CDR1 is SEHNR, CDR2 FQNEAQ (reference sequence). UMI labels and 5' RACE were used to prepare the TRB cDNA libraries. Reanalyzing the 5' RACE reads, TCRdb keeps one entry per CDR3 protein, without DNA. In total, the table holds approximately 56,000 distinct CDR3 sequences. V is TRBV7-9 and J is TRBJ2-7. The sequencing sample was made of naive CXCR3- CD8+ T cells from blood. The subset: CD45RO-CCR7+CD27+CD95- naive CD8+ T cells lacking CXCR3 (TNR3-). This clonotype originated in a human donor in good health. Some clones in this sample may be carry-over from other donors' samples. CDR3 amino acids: CASSLGVDEQYF.